These 15 T cell receptor beta chains were all obtained from the same sample, sequenced in a study of vaccination and CD4 T cells after COVID-19. Treatment given: approximately 10-day PBMC culture with coronavirus spike peptide pools or control peptides (ViraFEST assay). These receptors lack a known antigen. The study sequenced cultured CD4+ T cell DNA using the Oncomine TCR Beta short-read assay. Each CDR3 protein is one row after TCRdb ran MiXCR on the PCR reads. The sample lists 20,000 or so distinct CDR3 sequences; 50% to 60% were seen once. The sequencing used CD4+ T cells from blood, cultured in vitro, collected after SARS-CoV-2 vaccination. The receptors originated from a human donor who had recovered from COVID-19.

The rearrangement uses TRBV10-3 and TRBJ2-7, with D tentatively TRBD2 (5 bases). V lost 4 bases to trimming and J lost 2 bases, with 15 bases between them. The CDR3 extends over 15 amino acids. CDR1 ENHRY and CDR2 SYGVKD come from the germline V gene. CDR3 sequence: CAISVGEGSPYEQYF. The CDR3 bases are TGTGCCATCAGTGTAGGTGAGGGTAGCCCCTACGAGCAGTACTTC.

This clonotype was seen a few times. The V call is TRBV6-1, the J call TRBJ1-1, with D unclear. The CDR3 sequence is 12 residues long. The germline CDR1 and CDR2 sequences are MNHNS and SASEGT. With 4 bases removed from V and 0 bases from J, the gap between germline ends came to 3 bases. The CDR3 nucleotides are TGTGCCAGCAGTGCGGTGAACACTGAAGCTTTCTTT. This gives the protein CASSAVNTEAFF.

V usage is TRBV2 and J usage is TRBJ2-3; the D gene is possibly TRBD1 (5 bases). The CDR3 runs to 14 residues. Germline V CDR1 and CDR2: SNHLY, FYNNEI. With 7 bases removed from V and 6 bases from J, the gap between germline ends came to 17 bases. CDR3: CASNGATRADTQYF. In DNA, the CDR3 is TGTGCCAGCAATGGGGCAACCAGGGCCGATACGCAGTATTTT.

The chain couples TRBV28 to TRBJ1-5; 7 bases match TRBD1. CDR1 and CDR2 from the germline V gene are MDHEN and SYDVKM. The CDR3 is 18 amino acids. Trimming took 6 bases from V and 1 from J; bases not matched to a gene: 15. The CDR3 sequence: CASSATHLRQGSNQPQHF. CDR3 bases: TGTGCCAGCAGCGCTACCCACCTAAGACAGGGCAGCAATCAGCCCCAGCATTTT.

This clonotype has just a few counts. This chain uses TRBV12-3 or TRBV12-4 with TRBJ2-5, with 7 bases that match TRBD1. The CDR3 sequence is 15 residues long. J lost 4 bases, V lost 2 bases, and 7 bases had no gene match. CDR3 protein: CASSLSSSGGETQYF. The CDR3 bases are TGTGCCAGCAGTTTAAGTTCATCAGGGGGAGAGACCCAGTACTTC.

The V call is TRBV5-1, the J call TRBJ1-1, with a tentative D call TRBD1 (6 bases). CDR1 and CDR2 (germline): SGHRS, YFSETQ. Trimming shortened V by 3 bases and J by 1 base, and 10 bases separated the two germline ends. The CDR3 has 14 residues. The CDR3 protein is CASSSVQGNTEAFF. In DNA form, the CDR3 reads TGCGCCAGCAGCTCCGTACAGGGGAACACTGAAGCTTTCTTT.

This chain uses TRBV7-2 with TRBJ1-1; no definite D call. The V gene lost 5 bases and the J gene lost 7 bases, with 14 bases spanning the gap. Germline V CDR1 and CDR2: SGHTA, FQGNSA. CDR3 length: 13 amino acids. CDR3 loop: CASSQNYILEAFF. The CDR3 DNA is TGTGCCAGCAGCCAAAACTACATCCTTGAAGCTTTCTTT.

This clonotype has a single count. The gene calls are TRBV3-1 and TRBJ2-5, with 9 positions matching TRBD2. Germline values: CDR1 LGHDT, CDR2 YNNKEL (reference sequence). The V and J ends lost 4 bases and 5 bases, in that order; junction bases with no gene match: 11. This CDR3 region has 16 residues. As DNA, the CDR3 is TGTGCCAGCAGCCCCCTATATTCCGCGGGAGGGGAGACCCAGTACTTC. Translating it yields CASSPLYSAGGETQYF.

The chain combines TRBV20-1 with TRBJ2-3; D is uncertain. The CDR3 has 15 amino acids. V lost 2 bases to trimming and J lost 0 bases, with 12 bases between them. CDR1 is DFQATT, CDR2 SNEGSKA, per germline (reference sequence). The CDR3: CSARPGRPSTDTQYF. CDR3 bases: TGCAGTGCTAGACCTGGACGCCCTAGCACAGATACGCAGTATTTT.

The chain has TRBV19 and TRBJ1-2, with D unresolved. Per the germline V gene, CDR1 is LNHDA and CDR2 is SQIVND (reference sequence). V gave up 3 bases and J gave up 1 base, with 6 bases separating them. The CDR3 is 13 residues long. In DNA form, the CDR3 reads TGTGCCAGTAGTATGCAGTTTAACTATGGCTACACCTTC. Protein: CASSMQFNYGYTF.

This clonotype has more than one count but fewer than ten. The V and J genes are TRBV5-1 and TRBJ2-3; a weak D match, TRBD2 (6 bases). The CDR3 runs to 16 residues. Between the trimmed V and J ends, which lost 3 bases and 1 base, there was a span of 15 bases. Germline V gene lookup returns CDR1 SGHRS and CDR2 YFSETQ. The CDR3 region is CASSSQRAGRTDTQYF. The CDR3 DNA follows: TGCGCCAGCAGCTCTCAACGGGCGGGGCGCACAGATACGCAGTATTTT.

The V gene is TRBV7-2, the J gene TRBJ1-4; no definite D call. Trimming stripped 0 bases from V and 5 bases from J, with 13 bases between. The CDR3 spans 16 residues. Germline V gene data show CDR1 as SGHTA and CDR2 as FQGNSA. This CDR3 is CASSLARHRGNEKLFF. The DNA of the CDR3 is TGTGCCAGCAGCTTAGCGAGGCACCGAGGGAATGAAAAACTGTTTTTT.

This chain links TRBV2 with TRBJ2-2; perhaps TRBD1 as D (6 bases). This CDR3 comprises 14 residues. Trimming removed 2 bases at V and 6 bases at J, with 10 bases between. CDR1 SNHLY and CDR2 FYNNEI come from the germline V gene. CDR3 sequence (DNA): TGTGCCAGCAGTGAACAGGGGTTATCCGGGGAGCTGTTTTTT. Protein product: CASSEQGLSGELFF.

This sequence joins TRBV20-1 and TRBJ1-5, with 12 bases fitting TRBD1. J was trimmed by 4 bases and V by 6 bases; bases with no gene match: 7. The CDR3 has 15 amino acids. CDR1 is DFQATT and CDR2 is SNEGSKA in the germline V gene (reference sequence). CDR3 protein: CSAQAGQGANQPQHF. CDR3 sequence (DNA): TGCAGTGCCCAGGCGGGACAGGGGGCAAATCAGCCCCAGCATTTT.

The J gene is TRBJ2-2, the V gene TRBV5-1, with 9 bases aligning to TRBD1. This CDR3 region has 15 residues. Germline V CDR1 and CDR2: SGHRS, YFSETQ. The J segment lost 7 bases and the V segment lost 4 bases, leaving 8 bases of the junction unmatched. Here the CDR3 DNA reads TGCGCCAGCAGCATCTGGACAGGGGAAGGCGGGGAGCTGTTTTTT. This codes for CASSIWTGEGGELFF.